Presented here are 31 T cell receptor beta chains from one specimen sequenced in a study of T cell responses to AZD1222 COVID-19 vaccine. Generated by immunoSEQ multiplex PCR, the TCRdb table keeps only in-frame clones and is missing some. The profile shows 55,000 to 90,000 clones, less than 90% of them singletons. The sample in question was peripheral blood, obtained on day 0 of AZD1222 vaccination. All receptors come from an adult in good health.

In this sample, this clone turned up once. The V gene is TRBV27, the J gene TRBJ1-2, with D possibly being TRBD1 (5 bases). V was clipped by 1 base and J by 3 bases, with 12 bases between them. The V gene's germline CDR1 is MNHEY and CDR2 SMNVEV (reference sequence). The CDR3 contains 15 residues. The CDR3 loop is CASSLFDGGDYGYTF. CDR3 in DNA: TGTGCCAGCAGTTTATTTGACGGGGGAGACTATGGCTACACCTTC.

The chain uses TRBV7-2 and TRBJ1-6; D is unresolved. The CDR3 totals 15 residues. V lost 5 bases to trimming and J lost 6 bases, with 14 bases between them. Germline loops: CDR1 SGHTA, CDR2 FQGNSA. The CDR3 DNA follows: TGTGCCAGCAGCCCCCGGCCGACCCTTAATTCACCCCTCCACTTT. It encodes CASSPRPTLNSPLHF. Full variable domain (outside the CDR3, taken from reference TRBV7-2 and TRBJ1-6): GAGVSQSPSNKVTEKGKDVELRCDPISGHTALYWYRQSLGQGLEFLIYFQGNSAPDKSGLPSDRFSAERTGGSVSTLTIQRTQQEDSAVYLCASSPRPTLNSPLHFGNGTRLTVT.

The rearrangement joins TRBV7-2 to TRBJ1-2, with D hard to call. The V and J ends lost 0 bases and 5 bases respectively, with 10 bases between them. The CDR3 has 14 amino acids. Germline V gives CDR1 SGHTA, CDR2 FQGNSA. The CDR3 sequence: CASSLATALYGYTF. The CDR3 nucleotides read TGTGCCAGCAGCTTAGCTACAGCCCTTTATGGCTACACCTTC. The full variable domain, with the rest looked up from reference TRBV7-2 and TRBJ1-2, is GAGVSQSPSNKVTEKGKDVELRCDPISGHTALYWYRQSLGQGLEFLIYFQGNSAPDKSGLPSDRFSAERTGGSVSTLTIQRTQQEDSAVYLCASSLATALYGYTFGSGTRLTVV.

V is TRBV4-1 and J is TRBJ1-5; no firm D call. The germline CDR1 and CDR2 sequences are MGHRA and YSYEKL. This CDR3 is built from 14 residues. V lost 0 bases, J lost 6 bases, and 9 bases lay in between. The CDR3 DNA reads TGCGCCAGCAGCCAAGACGGGAGGCGTCAGCCCCAGCATTTT. This encodes CASSQDGRRQPQHF.

V is TRBV28 and J is TRBJ2-7; 9 nucleotides agree with TRBD2. The CDR3 totals 17 residues. V lost 6 bases and J lost 2; bases outside the gene matches: 14. CDR1 and CDR2 (germline): MDHEN, SYDVKM. CDR3 in amino acids: CASSALAGAQYTYEQYF. The CDR3 nucleotides read TGTGCCAGCAGCGCCTTAGCGGGGGCCCAATACACCTACGAGCAGTACTTC.

The chain's CDR3 is CASSLVAGANYGYTF. The CDR3 DNA is TGTGCCAGCAGCTTAGTGGCAGGAGCTAACTATGGCTACACCTTC. The chain is built from TRBV7-9 and TRBJ1-2; D is unresolved. Germline CDR1 is SEHNR and CDR2 is FQNEAQ (reference sequence). The V gene lost 1 base and the J gene lost 0 bases, with 9 bases spanning the gap. The CDR3 totals 15 residues.

The J gene is TRBJ2-2, the V gene TRBV7-3; D may be TRBD1 or TRBD2 (7 bases each). The germline gives CDR1 SGHTA, CDR2 FQGTGA. The germline V and J ends were trimmed by 5 bases and 6 bases, with 13 bases remaining between them. The CDR3 is 14 amino acids. The CDR3 region is CASSQGGGPGELFF. CDR3 bases: TGTGCCAGCAGCCAGGGAGGGGGCCCCGGGGAGCTGTTTTTT.

This clone was seen only once. The chain joins TRBV7-2 to TRBJ2-7; TRBD1 agrees at 7 bases. V lost 2 bases and J lost 4; bases outside the gene matches: 5. The CDR3 spans 14 residues. Germline V gene data show CDR1 as SGHTA and CDR2 as FQGNSA. CDR3 protein: CASSLYRGGYEQYF. DNA of the CDR3: TGTGCCAGCAGCTTATACAGGGGCGGTTACGAGCAGTACTTC.

The chain couples TRBV5-6 to TRBJ1-2; no reliable D call. This CDR3 spans 11 amino acids. Germline values: CDR1 SGHDT, CDR2 YYEEEE. Trimming stripped 2 bases from V and 7 bases from J, with 6 bases between. This CDR3 reads CASSFMGGYTF. CDR3 nucleotides: TGTGCCAGCAGCTTCATGGGTGGCTACACCTTC.

The CDR3 DNA is TGTGCCAGCAGTTTGAATCGCGGGGCCACAGATACGCAGTATTTT. Translating gives CASSLNRGATDTQYF. The chain employs TRBV28 and TRBJ2-3, with D possibly TRBD2 on 6 matching bases. There are 15 residues in the CDR3. CDR1 is MDHEN and CDR2 is SYDVKM in the germline V gene. V dropped 3 bases and J dropped 2 bases, with 12 bases sitting between them. Looking up the rest from reference TRBV28 and TRBJ2-3 gives the full variable domain: DVKVTQSSRYLVKRTGEKVFLECVQDMDHENMFWYRQDPGLGLRLIYFSYDVKMKEKGDIPEGYSVSREKKERFSLILESASTNQTSMYLCASSLNRGATDTQYFGPGTRLTVL.

This clone was detected a few times. This rearrangement joins TRBV18 to TRBJ2-1, with 11 bases aligning to TRBD2. The CDR3 totals 17 residues. Germline assignment: CDR1 KGHSH and CDR2 LQKENI. V lost 6 bases to trimming and J lost 0 bases; unmatched junction nucleotides: 7. The CDR3, as DNA: TGTGCCAGCTCCCACACTAGCGGGGGCTACTCCTACAATGAGCAGTTCTTC. This sequence encodes CASSHTSGGYSYNEQFF. Complete variable domain (other parts from reference TRBV18 and TRBJ2-1): NAGVMQNPRHLVRRRGQEARLRCSPMKGHSHVYWYRQLPEEGLKFMVYLQKENIIDESGMPKERFSAEFPKEGPSILRIQQVVRGDSAAYFCASSHTSGGYSYNEQFFGPGTRLTVL.

The V and J genes are TRBV5-1 and TRBJ1-1, with 7 bases lining up with TRBD1. J was trimmed by 6 bases and V by 4 bases; bases with no gene match: 0. The CDR3 spans 11 residues. Germline lookup yields CDR1 SGHRS and CDR2 YFSETQ. CDR3 residues: CASSGTAEAFF. The CDR3 DNA reads TGCGCCAGCAGCGGGACAGCTGAAGCTTTCTTT.

This rearrangement joins TRBV30 to TRBJ2-2; D unresolved. The CDR3 is made up of 12 amino acids. The germline V gene encodes CDR1 GTSNPN and CDR2 SVGIG (reference sequence). Trimming shortened V by 4 bases and J by 2 bases, and 5 bases separated the two germline ends. Here the CDR3 DNA reads TGTGCCTGGACTGAAAACACCGGGGAGCTGTTTTTT. Protein: CAWTENTGELFF. The variable domain in full, completed from reference TRBV30 and TRBJ2-2, reads SQTIHQWPATLVQPVGSPLSLECTVEGTSNPNLYWYRQAAGRGLQLLFYSVGIGQISSEVPQNLSASRPQDRQFILSSKKLLLSDSGFYLCAWTENTGELFFGEGSRLTVL.

The chain uses TRBV28 and TRBJ2-5, with 13 bases aligning to TRBD2. CDR1 is MDHEN and CDR2 is SYDVKM in the germline V gene. The J segment lost 2 bases and the V segment lost 5 bases, leaving 2 bases of the junction unmatched. This CDR3 is 15 amino acids long. The CDR3 coding sequence is TGTGCCAGCAGTCGGACTAGCGGGGGACAAGAGACCCAGTACTTC. Translation gives CASSRTSGGQETQYF.

The CDR3 protein is CAWSPSNYGYTF. The CDR3 DNA follows: TGTGCCTGGAGCCCGAGTAACTATGGCTACACCTTC. The chain carries TRBV30 and TRBJ1-2; no firm D call. V was trimmed by 3 bases and J by 1 base, leaving 6 bases between them. Per the germline V gene, CDR1 is GTSNPN and CDR2 is SVGIG (reference sequence). The CDR3 is 12 amino acids.

The rearrangement uses TRBV10-3 and TRBJ1-1, with D tentatively TRBD1 (5 bases). Deletions cut 3 bases from V and 5 bases from J, with 13 bases between. CDR3 length: 14 residues. Germline V CDR1 and CDR2: ENHRY, SYGVKD. DNA for the CDR3: TGTGCCATCAGTGACAGGGTGGGGAAAACTGAAGCTTTCTTT. Residues: CAISDRVGKTEAFF.

This clone appeared a few times. CDR3 nucleotide sequence: TGCGCCAGCAGCTTGTATGGGGTCGAGCAGTACTTC. It yields the protein CASSLYGVEQYF. The chain links TRBV5-1 to TRBJ2-7; D is undetermined. Germline V gives CDR1 SGHRS, CDR2 YFSETQ. The CDR3 has 12 amino acids. Trimming took off 1 base at V and 6 bases at J, with 8 bases between the two ends.

For this clone: Compared with germline, one end of the junction differs, possibly owing to a read error. The chain recombines TRBV7-7 with TRBJ1-3, with unresolved D. CDR1 is SSHAT, CDR2 FNYEAQ, per germline (reference sequence). The CDR3 has 15 amino acids. Here the CDR3 reads CASSPGNPSGNTIYF. CDR3 nucleotides: TGTGCTAGCAGCCCCGGTAACCCCTCTGGAAACACCATATATTTT.

The chain combines TRBV30 with TRBJ1-1, with 8 bases fitting TRBD1. The length of the CDR3 is 13 residues. Germline CDR1 and CDR2: GTSNPN and SVGIG (reference sequence). V lost 4 bases to trimming and J lost 3 bases; unmatched junction nucleotides: 4. Here the CDR3 reads CAWNGQGHTEAFF. The DNA for the CDR3 is TGTGCCTGGAACGGACAGGGACACACTGAAGCTTTCTTT.

The V and J genes are TRBV7-9 and TRBJ2-7; no definite D call. Germline lookup yields CDR1 SEHNR and CDR2 FQNEAQ (reference sequence). The germline V and J ends were trimmed by 2 bases and 4 bases, with 9 bases remaining between them. CDR3 length: 13 residues. This CDR3 is CASSLRAEYEQYF. CDR3 in DNA: TGTGCCAGCAGCTTAAGGGCAGAGTACGAGCAGTACTTC.

The chain employs TRBV11-2 and TRBJ1-1, with D possibly TRBD1 on 6 matching bases. V shed 1 base and J shed 8 bases, with 14 bases lying between them. Germline CDR1 SGHAT, CDR2 FQNNGV. The CDR3 consists of 14 residues. The CDR3 nucleotides are TGTGCCAGCAGCTTAGGACTAGGGGGGAGGGAAGCTTTCTTT. Translated, it gives CASSLGLGGREAFF.

The V call is TRBV13, the J call TRBJ1-2; 7 nucleotides align to TRBD1. Germline CDR1 is PRHDT and CDR2 is FYEKMQ (reference sequence). V dropped 5 bases and J dropped 8; count of bases not matched to a gene: 8. The CDR3 has 13 amino acids. Here the CDR3 reads CASSPTGPWGYTF. The CDR3 DNA sequence: TGTGCCAGCAGCCCGACAGGGCCGTGGGGCTACACCTTC.

This CDR3 reads CASSTGSSGDTDTQYF. The CDR3, as DNA: TGTGCCAGCAGCACGGGGTCTAGCGGGGACACAGATACGCAGTATTTT. The rearrangement links TRBV28 to TRBJ2-3; 9 bases fit TRBD2. Germline V gene lookup returns CDR1 MDHEN and CDR2 SYDVKM. The CDR3 totals 16 residues. The J segment lost 2 bases and the V segment lost 6 bases, leaving 9 bases of the junction unmatched.

The chain carries TRBV10-1 and TRBJ2-5; TRBD1 might be the D (7 bases). Germline CDR1 WNHNN, CDR2 SYGVQD (reference sequence). The CDR3 covers 14 residues. Trimming removed 5 bases from V and 3 bases from J, with 13 bases in between. CDR3 residues: CASSPGGTEETQYF. The CDR3 DNA is TGCGCCAGCAGTCCAGGGGGGACAGAAGAGACCCAGTACTTC.

The chain is built from TRBV29-1 and TRBJ1-1, with D possibly TRBD1 on 5 matching bases. Germline lookup yields CDR1 SQVTM and CDR2 ANQGSEA. CDR3 length: 13 residues. Trimming pared 2 bases from V and 6 bases from J, leaving 13 bases between. The CDR3 is CSVESDRGSEAFF. The CDR3, as DNA: TGCAGCGTTGAAAGCGATAGGGGTTCTGAAGCTTTCTTT.

The V call is TRBV5-4, the J call TRBJ2-1, with D possibly called TRBD1 or TRBD2 (6 bases each). Germline values: CDR1 SGHNT, CDR2 YYREEE (reference sequence). V lost 0 bases, J lost 0 bases, and 19 bases lay in between. The CDR3 runs 19 residues. CDR3 bases: TGTGCCAGCAGCTTGGGGGGGGCGGCAGGCCAGAGCTCCTACAATGAGCAGTTCTTC. Its translation: CASSLGGAAGQSSYNEQFF.

The rearrangement links TRBV7-9 to TRBJ2-7; the D is unclear. CDR1 and CDR2 from the germline V gene are SEHNR and FQNEAQ (reference sequence). Trimming cost V 3 bases and J 0 bases, with 3 bases left between them. The CDR3 is 12 amino acids. DNA for the CDR3: TGTGCCAGCAGCTTTTTCTCCTACGAGCAGTACTTC. Its protein is CASSFFSYEQYF.

The chain carries TRBV7-3 and TRBJ2-5; possibly TRBD1 for D (6 bases). This CDR3 is built from 12 residues. V gave up 5 bases and J gave up 4 bases, with 8 bases separating them. The germline CDR1 and CDR2 sequences are SGHTA and FQGTGA. The CDR3 coding sequence is TGTGCCAGCAGCGCGGACAGAGAGACCCAGTACTTC. Encoded protein: CASSADRETQYF.

The chain is built from TRBV30 and TRBJ2-1, with a possible D match to TRBD2 (6 bases). The germline V gene has CDR1 GTSNPN and CDR2 SVGIG (reference sequence). Deletions cut 0 bases from V and 9 bases from J, with 12 bases between. The CDR3 has 13 residues. The CDR3 loop reads CAWSVHKGGEQFF. For the CDR3, the DNA is TGTGCCTGGAGTGTACACAAGGGAGGTGAGCAGTTCTTC.

The V gene is TRBV28, the J gene TRBJ1-2; D possibly corresponds to TRBD1 (5 bases). The CDR3 covers 14 residues. V was pared by 2 bases and J by 4 bases, with 11 bases between. Germline V lookup: CDR1 MDHEN, CDR2 SYDVKM. CDR3 sequence reads: CASSLGGKGYGYTF. In DNA form, the CDR3 reads TGTGCCAGCAGTTTAGGGGGGAAAGGCTATGGCTACACCTTC.

CDR3 amino acids: CASSTTGGNEKLFF. The DNA for the CDR3 is TGCGCCAGCAGCACCACAGGGGGCAATGAAAAACTGTTTTTT. The genes are TRBV5-1 and TRBJ1-4, with 9 nucleotides matching TRBD1. J gave up 5 bases and V 4 bases, and 3 bases lay outside the gene matches. The length of the CDR3 is 14 residues. CDR1 is SGHRS, CDR2 YFSETQ, per germline.